The present entry profiles one T cell receptor beta chain with its context. V lost 1 base to trimming and J lost 4 bases, with 8 bases between them. Germline assignment: CDR1 SQVTM and CDR2 ANQGSEA. This CDR3 has 13 amino acids. The sample originates from a study of blood T cell repertoires in COVID-19. The wider study: Samples came from the United States, Italy and Spain, spanning acute and convalescent COVID-19.

Per the original data handling: How many nucleated cells were present was estimated from reference gene primer amplification. Sequencing was performed with immunoSEQ multiplex PCR; in TCRdb, only in-frame clones are kept and a portion is missing. That table gives V, J and clone size, and the DNA gave D and trimming. The sample lists 130,000 or so clones; about nine tenths were seen once. Sequenced sample: peripheral blood. The TCR was taken from a man aged 50 to 59 with acute or convalescent COVID-19. V usage is TRBV29-1 and J usage is TRBJ1-3, with D maybe TRBD1 (6 bases). CDR3 sequence: CSVEAGAGNTIYF. The DNA for the CDR3 is TGCAGCGTTGAAGCAGGGGCCGGAAACACCATATATTTT. The full variable domain, its missing parts supplied by reference TRBV29-1 and TRBJ1-3, is SAVISQKPSRDICQRGTSLTIQCQVDSQVTMMFWYRQQPGQSLTLIATANQGSEATYESGFVIDKFPISRPNLTFSTLTVSNMSPEDSSIYLCSVEAGAGNTIYFGEGSWLTVV.